Listed below are T cell receptor beta chains from one sample, sequenced in a study of post-analysis software for immune sequencing data. TCRdb recomputed calls from the PCR reads with MiXCR, one row per CDR3 protein. The sample holds about 810,000 distinct CDR3 sequences, roughly 58% seen once. Sequencing was performed on blood. The receptors here all came from a girl between 10 and 17 years old with multiple sclerosis. Both conserved end residues are part of each CDR3. The D gene is left open where the match is weak. Clone size appears in some rows only: once, few, many, or a class for an expanded clone.

J gene	clone size	V gene	D gene	CDR3 DNA	CDR3 protein
TRBJ2-7	.	TRBV5-1	.	TGCGCCAGCAGCTTCAACCAATTCTACGAGCAGTACTTC	CASSFNQFYEQYF
TRBJ1-2	.	TRBV27	.	TGTGCCAGCAGTTTAGAGGCGGGCCGCTATGGCTACACCTTC	CASSLEAGRYGYTF
TRBJ2-6	few	TRBV20-1	.	TGCAGTGCTAGTATGGCACAGCTCTGGGGCCAACGTCGCGGCGTCCTGACTTTC	CSASMAQLWGQRRGVLTF
TRBJ2-5	.	TRBV15	TRBD1	TGTGCCACCAGCAGAACCTCGGGGACAGGGTCCCCAGGGACCCAGTACTTC	CATSRTSGTGSPGTQYF
TRBJ1-2	.	TRBV15	.	TGTGCCACCAGCAGAGACCCGGATTCCTATGGCTACACCTTC	CATSRDPDSYGYTF
TRBJ2-3	.	TRBV7-9	TRBD1	TGTGCCAGCAGCGTAGACTGGACAGGGATAGATACGCAGTATTTT	CASSVDWTGIDTQYF
TRBJ2-3	.	TRBV5-5	TRBD2	TGTGCCAGCAGCTTGTCCGTAGCGGGGCTCACAGATACGCAGTATTTT	CASSLSVAGLTDTQYF
TRBJ2-1	.	TRBV12-3/TRBV12-4	TRBD1	TGTGCCAGCAGTAGAGGGGCGGGACAGGGAGGAAATGAGCAGTTCTTC	CASSRGAGQGGNEQFF
TRBJ2-7	.	TRBV29-1	.	TGCAGCGTTGAAGATCTTAGGGGGACCACCTACGAGCAGTACTTC	CSVEDLRGTTYEQYF
TRBJ2-7	.	TRBV14	.	TGTGCCAGCAGCCAGGGGCACCTCTCCTACGAGCAGTACTTC	CASSQGHLSYEQYF
TRBJ2-7	few	TRBV21-1	.	TGTGCCAGCAGCACCTGGAGAGGGGACAGGGTCGACGAGCAGTACTTC	CASSTWRGDRVDEQYF
TRBJ2-2	.	TRBV6-1	.	TGTGCCAGCAGTGTAAGGAGTGATGGCGGGGAGCCGTTTTTT	CASSVRSDGGEPFF
TRBJ2-7	.	TRBV25-1	.	TGTGCCAGCAGCGCGGAATCTTACCCCCCCTCCTACGAGCAGTACTTC	CASSAESYPPSYEQYF
TRBJ2-5	.	TRBV5-1	.	TGCGCCAGCAGCTTGGGGAGTCGAGCCGGAGAGACCCAGTACTTC	CASSLGSRAGETQYF
TRBJ2-1	.	TRBV6-5	.	TGTGCCAGCAGTTATGTGTCAGCTATACAAGAGACCCAGTTCTTC	CASSYVSAIQETQFF
TRBJ2-5	few	TRBV25-1	TRBD1	TGTGCCAGCAGTGACGTGGCTAGGGGGCGAGAGACCCAGTACTTC	CASSDVARGRETQYF
TRBJ1-2	.	TRBV6-5	.	TGTGCCAGCAGTTTTGGGGGGGAGATCGGCTATGGCTACACCTTC	CASSFGGEIGYGYTF
TRBJ1-1	.	TRBV6-5	.	TGTGCCAGCAGTTACGGGGGCGTGGGCACTGAAGCTTTCTTT	CASSYGGVGTEAFF
TRBJ2-7	few	TRBV5-1	TRBD1	TGCGCCAGCAGCTTGGATGGACAGGACACCTCCTACGAGCAGTACTTC	CASSLDGQDTSYEQYF
TRBJ2-1	.	TRBV5-1	TRBD2	TGCGCCAGCAGCTGGACTAGCGGGGGGATGTACAATGAGCAGTTCTTC	CASSWTSGGMYNEQFF
TRBJ1-5	.	TRBV28	.	TGTGCCAGCAGCCCTCACTCGGGGGGAGGGAATCAGCCCCAGCATTTT	CASSPHSGGGNQPQHF
TRBJ2-5	.	TRBV29-1	TRBD1	TGCAGCGTTGAGCAGGGGGTTGAGACCCAGTACTTC	CSVEQGVETQYF
TRBJ1-6	.	TRBV6-6	TRBD1	TGTGCCAGCCGACCACAGGGGAGCAATTCACCCCTCCACTTT	CASRPQGSNSPLHF
TRBJ2-4	.	TRBV15	.	TGTGCCACCCGGGACATACCAAAAAACATTCAGTACTTC	CATRDIPKNIQYF
TRBJ2-1	.	TRBV6-6	.	TGTGCCAGCAGTTACCGGGGTGGGATGGGCTCCTACAATGAGCAGTTCTTC	CASSYRGGMGSYNEQFF
TRBJ2-2	.	TRBV3-1	TRBD1	TGTGCCAGCAGCCAGATCCGGGACAGGGAATATGGCGGGGAGCTGTTTTTT	CASSQIRDREYGGELFF
TRBJ2-4	.	TRBV20-1	.	TGCAGTGCTAGACCTAGGACAGGGAGGGAGCAGTACTTC	CSARPRTGREQYF
TRBJ2-1	.	TRBV12-3/TRBV12-4	TRBD2	TGTGCCAGCGCGCGGGGGGAGCAGTTCTTC	CASARGEQFF
TRBJ2-5	.	TRBV7-9	TRBD2	TGTGCCAGCAGCTTTTCAAGCGGGACGAGTGGGCAAGAGACCCAGTACTTC	CASSFSSGTSGQETQYF
TRBJ2-1	.	TRBV27	.	TGTGCCAGCTTAAGGGGGGGGCACTCCTACAATGAGCAGTTCTTC	CASLRGGHSYNEQFF
TRBJ2-1	.	TRBV12-3/TRBV12-4	.	TGTGCCAGCAGTTTTAGGGGGAGGAGATACAATGAGCAGTTCTTC	CASSFRGRRYNEQFF
TRBJ1-2	.	TRBV11-2	.	TGTGCCAGCAGCGTAGAGGGCCGCGATAACTATGGCTACACCTTC	CASSVEGRDNYGYTF
TRBJ2-5	.	TRBV29-1	.	TGCAGCGTTGCCGGTGGGCAGGGGATGTACCAAGAGACCCAGTACTTC	CSVAGGQGMYQETQYF
TRBJ2-7	.	TRBV30	.	TGTGCCTGGAGCGTAATACCCTACGAGCAGTACTTC	CAWSVIPYEQYF
TRBJ2-6	few	TRBV18	.	TGTGCCAGCTCAATCGGCTCTGGGGCCAACGTCCTGACTTTC	CASSIGSGANVLTF
TRBJ2-1	.	TRBV20-1	TRBD2	TGCAGTGCTCCCCATAAGCTAGCGGGAGATGAGCAGTTCTTC	CSAPHKLAGDEQFF
TRBJ2-1	few	TRBV7-3	.	TGTGCCAGCAGCCTAAGGCCTTTGTCCTACAATGAGCAGTTCTTC	CASSLRPLSYNEQFF
TRBJ2-2	few	TRBV14	.	TGTGCCAGCAGCCCCTTGGGCACCGGGGAGCTGTTTTTT	CASSPLGTGELFF
TRBJ1-1	.	TRBV29-1	.	TGCAGCGTTAGGACAGTCAACACTGAAGCTTTCTTT	CSVRTVNTEAFF
TRBJ2-3	.	TRBV18	.	TGTGCCAGCTCACAGGTCCGCGGAAGCACAGATACGCAGTATTTT	CASSQVRGSTDTQYF
TRBJ2-3	few	TRBV20-1	.	TGCAGTGCCACAACCAGGGTCCGACACCAGCGGCAGTATTTT	CSATTRVRHQRQYF
TRBJ1-2	.	TRBV28	.	TGTGCCAGCAGTCCACCCGGCCAGGGGACGGGCTACACCTTC	CASSPPGQGTGYTF
TRBJ2-7	few	TRBV6-1	.	TGTGCCAGCAGTGACCTCCCAGGGGCCAAACCCTACGAGCAGTACTTC	CASSDLPGAKPYEQYF
TRBJ1-2	.	TRBV20-1	.	TGCAGTGCTCTAGAGGCGGGATCTAACTATGGCTACACCTTC	CSALEAGSNYGYTF
TRBJ2-1	.	TRBV2	TRBD2	TGTGCCAGCAGTGACCACCGGACTAGCGGGACGAGGTTCTTC	CASSDHRTSGTRFF
TRBJ2-3	once	TRBV5-1	.	TGCGCCAGCAGCTTGGACAGGCCTAGCACAGATATGCAGTATTTT	CASSLDRPSTDMQYF
TRBJ2-4	few	TRBV5-1	.	TGCGCCAGCAGCTTGGCGGCAGGGTTGGCCAAAAACATTCAGTACTTC	CASSLAAGLAKNIQYF